This TCR beta chain was identified in a study of human T cells and chemical hapten exposure. TCRdb reprocessed the RACE reads with MiXCR, giving one entry per CDR3 protein. The sample records approximately 160,000 distinct CDR3 sequences, 25% to 30% being singletons. Noted time point: patch test 3, about 24 weeks after DPC sensitization. The treatment: therapeutic diphenylcyclopropenone sensitization with weekly scalp DPC. The CDR3 runs to 16 residues. Germline V gene data show CDR1 as MGHDK and CDR2 as SYGVNS. V was cut by 4 bases and J by 0 bases, with 15 bases left in between. This clonotype originated in a woman between 18 and 30 years old with alopecia areata. Some clones in this sample may be carry-over from other donors' samples. The chain is built from TRBV25-1 and TRBJ1-1; D may be TRBD1 (6 bases). The sample was whole blood, taken in connection with sensitization to the hapten diphenylcyclopropenone (DPC). CDR3 in amino acids: CASSANRVAMNTEAFF. The CDR3 DNA sequence: TGTGCCAGCAGTGCCAACAGGGTCGCGATGAACACTGAAGCTTTCTTT.